The following is a T cell receptor beta chain sequence with its context. The germline gives CDR1 LGHNA, CDR2 YSLEER. Trimming removed 1 base from V and 2 bases from J, with 8 bases in between. This CDR3 contains 14 residues. Expressed TCRB transcripts were sequenced, since all the RNA that had been isolated was reverse transcribed. Clones were read by immunoSEQ multiplex PCR, and TCRdb kept only the in-frame ones, dropping some. The sample has hundreds of thousands of clones, 17% seen once. This entry belongs to a study of beta chain features in type 1 diabetes. This receptor was taken from a woman aged 18 to 35 in good health. Sequenced: naive CD4+ T cells from blood. The genes are TRBV4-3 and TRBJ1-1; no clear D gene. Here the CDR3 DNA reads TGCGCCAGCAGCCAAGTTCGGGGAAACACTGAAGCTTTCTTT. This gives the protein CASSQVRGNTEAFF.